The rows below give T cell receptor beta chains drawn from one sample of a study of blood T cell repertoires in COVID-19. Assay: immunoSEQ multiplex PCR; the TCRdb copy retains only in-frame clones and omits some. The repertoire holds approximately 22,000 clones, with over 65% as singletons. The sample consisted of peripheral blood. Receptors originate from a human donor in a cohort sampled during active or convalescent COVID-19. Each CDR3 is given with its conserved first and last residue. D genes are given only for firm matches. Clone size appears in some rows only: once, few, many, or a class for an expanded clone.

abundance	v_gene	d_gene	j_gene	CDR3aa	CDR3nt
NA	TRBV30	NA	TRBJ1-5	CAWRGTGSSQPQHF	TGTGCCTGGAGAGGTACAGGGTCGTCCCAGCCCCAGCATTTT
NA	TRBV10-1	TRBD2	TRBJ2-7	CASSRGLAFYEQYF	TGCGCCAGCAGTCGGGGACTAGCGTTTTACGAGCAGTACTTC
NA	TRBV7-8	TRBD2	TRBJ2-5	CASSIGTSGQETQYF	TGTGCCAGCAGCATAGGGACTAGCGGCCAAGAGACCCAGTACTTC
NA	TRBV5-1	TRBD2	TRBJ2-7	CASSLPSSGGGSYEQYF	TGCGCCAGCAGCTTGCCCTCTAGCGGGGGGGGCTCCTACGAGCAGTACTTC
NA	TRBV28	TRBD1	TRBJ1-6	CASSSTRQGTSNSPLHF	TGTGCCAGCAGTTCGACGCGACAGGGCACTTCTAATTCACCCCTCCACTTT
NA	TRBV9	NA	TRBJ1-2	CASSEKERDYGYTF	TGTGCCAGCAGCGAAAAGGAGAGGGACTATGGCTACACCTTC
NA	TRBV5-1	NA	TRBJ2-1	CASSALDTSYNEQFF	TGCGCCAGCAGCGCTTTGGACACTTCCTACAATGAGCAGTTCTTC
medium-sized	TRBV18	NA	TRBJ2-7	CASSPGQGQAAEQYF	TGTGCCAGCTCACCAGGGCAGGGTCAAGCTGCCGAGCAGTACTTC
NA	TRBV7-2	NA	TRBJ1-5	CASSPNRVDQPQHF	TGTGCCAGCAGCCCGAACAGGGTGGATCAGCCCCAGCATTTT
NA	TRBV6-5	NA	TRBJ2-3	CASQTPGTDTQYF	TGTGCCAGCCAGACTCCAGGCACAGATACGCAGTATTTT
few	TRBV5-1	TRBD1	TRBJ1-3	CASSLWTGAGNTIYF	TGCGCCAGCAGCTTGTGGACAGGAGCTGGAAACACCATATATTTT
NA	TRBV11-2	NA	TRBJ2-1	CASSLSASQHNEQFF	TGTGCCAGCAGCCTTTCGGCGTCACAGCACAATGAGCAGTTCTTC
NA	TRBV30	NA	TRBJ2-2	CAWSAGGSFTGELFF	TGTGCCTGGAGCGCCGGGGGTTCTTTCACCGGGGAGCTGTTTTTT
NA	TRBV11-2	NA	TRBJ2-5	CASSSPSVTQETQYF	TGTGCCAGCAGCAGCCCTAGCGTTACTCAAGAGACCCAGTACTTC
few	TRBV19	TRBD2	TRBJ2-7	CASTGTSGRAQYF	TGTGCCAGCACCGGGACTAGCGGGAGAGCCCAGTACTTC
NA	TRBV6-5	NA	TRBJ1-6	CASSLDARGRSPLHF	TGTGCCAGCAGCCTGGACGCCCGAGGGAGATCACCCCTCCACTTT